This TCR beta chain is drawn from a study of shared clonotypes between healthy human individuals. Note on this clone: What it binds is unknown.

Several immunoSEQ 96-well plates shared each subset's DNA, each plate a replicate. Clones were read by immunoSEQ multiplex PCR, and TCRdb kept only the in-frame ones, dropping some. The table has fewer than 1.6 million clones, approximately 98.5% seen once; the top ten hold over 0.3%. Points from the study as a whole: Several donors shared around 5.2% of their naive CD4 clonotypes.

This clonotype was obtained from a young man in good health. The sample comprised naive CD4+ T cells sorted from blood. The subset here: CD45RA+ positively selected.

CDR3 residues: CASSPLLGSYNEQFF. Here the CDR3 DNA reads TGTGCCAGCTCACCCCTTCTGGGCTCCTACAATGAGCAGTTCTTC. V is TRBV18 and J is TRBJ2-1; no clear D. This CDR3 has 15 amino acids. V was cut by 3 bases and J by 0 bases, with 9 bases left in between. Germline-derived CDR1 and CDR2 are KGHSH and LQKENI. Together with reference TRBV18 and TRBJ2-1, the CDR3 gives the full variable domain: NAGVMQNPRHLVRRRGQEARLRCSPMKGHSHVYWYRQLPEEGLKFMVYLQKENIIDESGMPKERFSAEFPKEGPSILRIQQVVRGDSAAYFCASSPLLGSYNEQFFGPGTRLTVL.